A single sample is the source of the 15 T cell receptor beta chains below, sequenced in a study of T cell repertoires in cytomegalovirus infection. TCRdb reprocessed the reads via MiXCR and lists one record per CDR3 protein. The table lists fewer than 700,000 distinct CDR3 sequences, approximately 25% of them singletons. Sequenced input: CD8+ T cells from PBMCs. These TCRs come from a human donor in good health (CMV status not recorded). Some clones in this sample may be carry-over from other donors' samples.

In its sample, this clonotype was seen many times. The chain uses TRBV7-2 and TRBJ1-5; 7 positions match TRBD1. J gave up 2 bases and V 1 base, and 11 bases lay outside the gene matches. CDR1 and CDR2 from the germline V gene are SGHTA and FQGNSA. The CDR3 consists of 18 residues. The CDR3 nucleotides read TGTGCCAGCAGCTTAGGAGAGGGGGCGAGGTTTGGCAATCAGCCCCAGCATTTT. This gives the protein CASSLGEGARFGNQPQHF.

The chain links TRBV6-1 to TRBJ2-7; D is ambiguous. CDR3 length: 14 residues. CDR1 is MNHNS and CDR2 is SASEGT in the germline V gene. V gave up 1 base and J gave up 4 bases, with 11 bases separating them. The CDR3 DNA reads TGTGCCAGCAGTGAAGTTTCGGCTGATTACGAGCAGTACGTC. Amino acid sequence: CASSEVSADYEQYV.

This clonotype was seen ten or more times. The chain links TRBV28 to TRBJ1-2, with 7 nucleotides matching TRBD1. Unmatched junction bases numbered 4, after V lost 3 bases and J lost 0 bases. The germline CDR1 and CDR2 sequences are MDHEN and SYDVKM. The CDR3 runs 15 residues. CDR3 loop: CASSFRQGPNYGYTF. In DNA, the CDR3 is TGTGCCAGCAGTTTTCGACAGGGACCTAACTATGGCTACACCTTC.

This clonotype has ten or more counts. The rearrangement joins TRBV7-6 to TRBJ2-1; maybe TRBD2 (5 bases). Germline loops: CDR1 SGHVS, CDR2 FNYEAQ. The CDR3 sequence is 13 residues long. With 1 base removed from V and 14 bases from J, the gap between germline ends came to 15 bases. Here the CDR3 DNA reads TGTGCCAGCAGCTTAGACCCGGGGAGAGCTAAGTTCTTC. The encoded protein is CASSLDPGRAKFF.

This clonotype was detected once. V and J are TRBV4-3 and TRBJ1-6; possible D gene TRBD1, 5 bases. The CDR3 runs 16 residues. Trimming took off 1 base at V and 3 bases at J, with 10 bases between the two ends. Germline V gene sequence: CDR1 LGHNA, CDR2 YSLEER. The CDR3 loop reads CASSQAGMDYNSPLHF. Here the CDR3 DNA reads TGCGCCAGCAGCCAAGCAGGGATGGACTATAATTCACCCCTCCACTTT.

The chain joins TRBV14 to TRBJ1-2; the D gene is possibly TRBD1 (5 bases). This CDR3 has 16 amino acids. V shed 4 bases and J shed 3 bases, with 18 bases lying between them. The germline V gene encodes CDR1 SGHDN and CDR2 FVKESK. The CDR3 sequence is CASSPKWGPFDYGYTF. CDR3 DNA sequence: TGTGCCAGCAGCCCCAAGTGGGGACCCTTCGACTATGGCTACACCTTC.

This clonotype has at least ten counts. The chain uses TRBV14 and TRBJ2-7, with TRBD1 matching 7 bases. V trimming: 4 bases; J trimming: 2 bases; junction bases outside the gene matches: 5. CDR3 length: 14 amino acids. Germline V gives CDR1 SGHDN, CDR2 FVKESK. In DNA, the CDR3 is TGTGCCAGCAGCCCCCGGGACAGCCCCTACGAGCAGTACTTC. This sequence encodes CASSPRDSPYEQYF.

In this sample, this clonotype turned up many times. The CDR3 reads CASSLLEQFF. The CDR3 DNA is TGTGCCAGCAGCTTACTTGAGCAGTTCTTC. V is TRBV7-9 and J is TRBJ2-1; D is undetermined. The CDR3 has 10 residues. V was pared by 2 bases and J by 9 bases, with 2 bases between. Germline CDR1 and CDR2: SEHNR and FQNEAQ (reference sequence). Complete variable domain (other parts from reference TRBV7-9 and TRBJ2-1): DTGVSQNPRHKITKRGQNVTFRCDPISEHNRLYWYRQTLGQGPEFLTYFQNEAQLEKSRLLSDRFSAERPKGSFSTLEIQRTEQGDSAMYLCASSLLEQFFGPGTRLTVL.

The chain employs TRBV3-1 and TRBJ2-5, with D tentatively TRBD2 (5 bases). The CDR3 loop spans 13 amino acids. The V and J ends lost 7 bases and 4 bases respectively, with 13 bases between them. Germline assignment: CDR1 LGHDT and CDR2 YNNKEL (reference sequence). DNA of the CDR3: TGTGCCAGCACGGCGGGCGCTTTAGAGACCCAGTACTTC. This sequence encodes CASTAGALETQYF.

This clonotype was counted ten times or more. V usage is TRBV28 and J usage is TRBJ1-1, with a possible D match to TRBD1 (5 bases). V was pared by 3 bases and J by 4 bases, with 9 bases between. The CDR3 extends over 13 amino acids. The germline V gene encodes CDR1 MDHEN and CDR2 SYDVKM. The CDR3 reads CASSFEGVTEAFF. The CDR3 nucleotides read TGTGCCAGCAGTTTTGAAGGGGTCACTGAAGCTTTCTTT.

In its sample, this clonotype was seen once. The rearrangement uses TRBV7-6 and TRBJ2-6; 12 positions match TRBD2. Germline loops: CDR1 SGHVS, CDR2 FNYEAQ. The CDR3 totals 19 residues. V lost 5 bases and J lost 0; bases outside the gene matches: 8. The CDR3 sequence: CASSPSGLAGYSGANVLTF. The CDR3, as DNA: TGTGCCAGCAGCCCCTCTGGACTAGCGGGGTACTCTGGGGCCAACGTCCTGACTTTC.

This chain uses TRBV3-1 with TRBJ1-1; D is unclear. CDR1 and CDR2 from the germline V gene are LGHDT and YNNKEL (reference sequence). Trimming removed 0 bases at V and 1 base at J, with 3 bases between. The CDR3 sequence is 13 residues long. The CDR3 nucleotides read TGTGCCAGCAGCCAAGAGTCGAACACTGAAGCTTTCTTT. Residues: CASSQESNTEAFF.

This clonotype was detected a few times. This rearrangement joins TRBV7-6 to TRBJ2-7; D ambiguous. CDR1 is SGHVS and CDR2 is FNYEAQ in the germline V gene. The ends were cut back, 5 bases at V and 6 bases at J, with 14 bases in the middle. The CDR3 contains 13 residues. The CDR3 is CASSPTRWGEQYF. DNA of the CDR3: TGTGCCAGCAGCCCCACCCGATGGGGCGAGCAGTACTTC.

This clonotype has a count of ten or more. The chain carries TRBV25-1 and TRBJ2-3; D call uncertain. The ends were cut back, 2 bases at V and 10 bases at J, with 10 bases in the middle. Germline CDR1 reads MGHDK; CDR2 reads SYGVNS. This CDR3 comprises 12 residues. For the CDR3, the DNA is TGTGCCAGCAGTGAAAGGACCCGCGCGCAGTATTTT. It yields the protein CASSERTRAQYF.

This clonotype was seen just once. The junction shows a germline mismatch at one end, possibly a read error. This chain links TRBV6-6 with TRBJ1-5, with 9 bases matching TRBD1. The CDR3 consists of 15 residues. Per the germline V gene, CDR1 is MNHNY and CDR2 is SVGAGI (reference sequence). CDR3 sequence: CASSSGGTGNQPQQF. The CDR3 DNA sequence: TGTGCCAGCAGTTCCGGGGGGACAGGGAATCAGCCCCAGCAGTTT.